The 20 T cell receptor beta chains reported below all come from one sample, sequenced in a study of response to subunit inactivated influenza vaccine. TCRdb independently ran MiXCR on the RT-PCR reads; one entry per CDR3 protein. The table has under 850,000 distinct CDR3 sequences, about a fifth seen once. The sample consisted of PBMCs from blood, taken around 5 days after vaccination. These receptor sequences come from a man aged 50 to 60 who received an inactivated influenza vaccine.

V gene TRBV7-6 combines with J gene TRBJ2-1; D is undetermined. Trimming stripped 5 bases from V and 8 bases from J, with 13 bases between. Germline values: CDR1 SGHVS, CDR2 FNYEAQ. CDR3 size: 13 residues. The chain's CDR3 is CASSLQVEYEQFF. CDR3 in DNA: TGTGCCAGCAGCCTCCAGGTCGAGTATGAGCAGTTCTTC.

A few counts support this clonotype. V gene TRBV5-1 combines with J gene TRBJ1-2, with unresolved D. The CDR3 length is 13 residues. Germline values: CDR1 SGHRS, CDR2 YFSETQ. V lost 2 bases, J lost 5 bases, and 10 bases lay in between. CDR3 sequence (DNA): TGCGCCAGCAGCTTATCTCAGACTTATGGCTACACCTTC. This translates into CASSLSQTYGYTF.

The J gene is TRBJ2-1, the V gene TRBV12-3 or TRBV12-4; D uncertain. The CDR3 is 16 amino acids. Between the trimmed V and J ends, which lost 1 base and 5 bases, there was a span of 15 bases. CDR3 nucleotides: TGTGCCAGCAGTTTAGGTGGTCCCTCAACCCACAATGAGCAGTTCTTC. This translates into CASSLGGPSTHNEQFF.

The CDR3 DNA sequence: TGTGCCAGCAATCGACGACTAACCCAGCTCAATGAGCAGTTCTTC. Protein: CASNRRLTQLNEQFF. The rearrangement links TRBV12-3 or TRBV12-4 to TRBJ2-1; D is perhaps TRBD2 (5 bases). CDR3 length equals 15 residues. Trimming pared 7 bases from V and 6 bases from J, leaving 19 bases between.

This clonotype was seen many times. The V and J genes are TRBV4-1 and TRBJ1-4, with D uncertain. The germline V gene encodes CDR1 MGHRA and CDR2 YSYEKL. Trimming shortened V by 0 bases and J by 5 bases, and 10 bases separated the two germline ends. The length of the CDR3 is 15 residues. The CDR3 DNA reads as TGCGCCAGCAGCCAAGATATCAGTTGGAATGAAAAACTGTTTTTT. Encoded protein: CASSQDISWNEKLFF.

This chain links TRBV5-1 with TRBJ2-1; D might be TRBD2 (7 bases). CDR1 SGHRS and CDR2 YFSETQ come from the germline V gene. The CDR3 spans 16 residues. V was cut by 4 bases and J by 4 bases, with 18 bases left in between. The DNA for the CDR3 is TGCGCCAGCAGCAGGGGGGGAGTAGCGACTTACAATGAGCAGTTCTTC. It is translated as CASSRGGVATYNEQFF.

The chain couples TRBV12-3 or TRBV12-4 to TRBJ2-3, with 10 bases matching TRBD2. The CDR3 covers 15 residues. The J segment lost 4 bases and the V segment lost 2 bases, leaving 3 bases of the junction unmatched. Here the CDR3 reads CASSLPSGSSDTQYF. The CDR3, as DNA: TGTGCCAGCAGTTTACCTAGCGGGAGTTCAGATACGCAGTATTTT.

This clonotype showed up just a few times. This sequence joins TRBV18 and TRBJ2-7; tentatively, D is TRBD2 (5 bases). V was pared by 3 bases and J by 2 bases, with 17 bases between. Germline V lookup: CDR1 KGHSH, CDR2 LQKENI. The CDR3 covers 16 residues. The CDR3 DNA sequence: TGTGCCAGCTCACCTGACCGGGGTTCCTTGACCTACGAGCAGTACTTC. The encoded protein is CASSPDRGSLTYEQYF.

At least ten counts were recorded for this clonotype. The CDR3 DNA reads TGTGCCATCAGTGAGTCGACTCGGGCTAGCGGGAGTCAGAATGAGCAGTTCTTC. Its protein product is CAISESTRASGSQNEQFF. V gene TRBV10-3 combines with J gene TRBJ2-1, with 10 bases that match TRBD2. Germline CDR1 and CDR2: ENHRY and SYGVKD. V was clipped by 0 bases and J by 7 bases; unmatched bases: 12. The CDR3 length is 18 residues.

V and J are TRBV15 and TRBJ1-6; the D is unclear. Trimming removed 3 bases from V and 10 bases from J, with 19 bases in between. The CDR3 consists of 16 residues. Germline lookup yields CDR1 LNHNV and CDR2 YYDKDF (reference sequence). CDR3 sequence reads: CATSRDAGRDISPLHF. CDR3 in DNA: TGTGCCACCAGCAGGGACGCAGGCAGAGATATATCACCCCTCCACTTT.

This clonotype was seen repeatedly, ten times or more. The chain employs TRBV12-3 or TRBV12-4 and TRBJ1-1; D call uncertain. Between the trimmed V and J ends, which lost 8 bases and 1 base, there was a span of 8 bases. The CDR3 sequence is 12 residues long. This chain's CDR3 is CASSPRNTEAFF. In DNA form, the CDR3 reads TGTGCCAGCTCACCAAGGAACACTGAAGCTTTCTTT.

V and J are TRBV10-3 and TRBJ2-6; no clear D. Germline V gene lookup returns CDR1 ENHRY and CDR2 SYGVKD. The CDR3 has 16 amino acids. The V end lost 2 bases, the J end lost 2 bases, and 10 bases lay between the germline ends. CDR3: CAISEGGPAGANVLTF. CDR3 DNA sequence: TGTGCCATCAGTGAGGGCGGACCAGCTGGGGCCAACGTCCTGACTTTC.

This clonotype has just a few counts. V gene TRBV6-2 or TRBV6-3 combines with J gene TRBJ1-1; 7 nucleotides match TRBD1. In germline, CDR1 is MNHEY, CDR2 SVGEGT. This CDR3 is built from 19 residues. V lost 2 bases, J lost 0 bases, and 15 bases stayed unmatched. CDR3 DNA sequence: TGTGCCAGCAGTTACCCGTTCGTACTGACAGGGATTATGAACACTGAAGCTTTCTTT. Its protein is CASSYPFVLTGIMNTEAFF.

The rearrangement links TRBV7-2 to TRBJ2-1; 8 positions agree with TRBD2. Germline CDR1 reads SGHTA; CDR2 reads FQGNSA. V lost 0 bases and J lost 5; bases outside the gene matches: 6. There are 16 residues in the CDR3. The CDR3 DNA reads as TGTGCCAGCAGCTTAGCGGGTAGCGGGAACCACAATGAGCAGTTCTTC. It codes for CASSLAGSGNHNEQFF. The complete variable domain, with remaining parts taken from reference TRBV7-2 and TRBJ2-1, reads GAGVSQSPSNKVTEKGKDVELRCDPISGHTALYWYRQSLGQGLEFLIYFQGNSAPDKSGLPSDRFSAERTGGSVSTLTIQRTQQEDSAVYLCASSLAGSGNHNEQFFGPGTRLTVL.

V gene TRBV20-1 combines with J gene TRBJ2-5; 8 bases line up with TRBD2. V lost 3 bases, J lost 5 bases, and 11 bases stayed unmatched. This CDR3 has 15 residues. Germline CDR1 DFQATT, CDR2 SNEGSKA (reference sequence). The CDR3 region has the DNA TGCAGTGCTAGGCCTTTTAGGACTAGCCACGAGACCCAGTACTTC. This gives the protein CSARPFRTSHETQYF.

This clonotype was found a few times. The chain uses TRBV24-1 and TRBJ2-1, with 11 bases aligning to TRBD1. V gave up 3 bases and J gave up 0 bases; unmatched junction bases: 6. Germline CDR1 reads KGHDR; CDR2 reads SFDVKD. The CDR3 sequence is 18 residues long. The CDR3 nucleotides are TGTGCCACCAGTGATGCCCGGACAGGGGGCTCCTCCTACAATGAGCAGTTCTTC. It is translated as CATSDARTGGSSYNEQFF.

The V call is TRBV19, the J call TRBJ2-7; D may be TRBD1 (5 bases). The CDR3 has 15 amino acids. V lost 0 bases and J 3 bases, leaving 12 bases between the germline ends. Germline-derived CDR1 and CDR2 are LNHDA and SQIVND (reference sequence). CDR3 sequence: CASSIEVAGHYEQYF. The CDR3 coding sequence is TGTGCCAGTAGTATAGAGGTGGCAGGGCACTACGAGCAGTACTTC.

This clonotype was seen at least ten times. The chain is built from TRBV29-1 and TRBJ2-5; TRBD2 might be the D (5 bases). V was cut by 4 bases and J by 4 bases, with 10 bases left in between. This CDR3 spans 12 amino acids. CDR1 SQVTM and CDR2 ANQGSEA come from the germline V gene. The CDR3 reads CSVAGYGETQYF. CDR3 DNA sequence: TGCAGCGTTGCGGGGTACGGAGAGACCCAGTACTTC.

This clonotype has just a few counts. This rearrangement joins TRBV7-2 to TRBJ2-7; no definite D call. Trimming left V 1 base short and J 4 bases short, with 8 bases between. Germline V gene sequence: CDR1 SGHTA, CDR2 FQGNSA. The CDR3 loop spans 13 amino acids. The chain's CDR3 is CASSLEVGYEQYF. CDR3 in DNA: TGTGCCAGCAGCTTAGAGGTGGGGTACGAGCAGTACTTC.

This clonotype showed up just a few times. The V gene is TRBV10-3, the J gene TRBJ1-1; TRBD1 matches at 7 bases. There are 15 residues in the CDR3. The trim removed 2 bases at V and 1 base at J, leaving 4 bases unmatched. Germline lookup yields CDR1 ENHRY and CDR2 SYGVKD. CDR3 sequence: CAISEEGTANTEAFF. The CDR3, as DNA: TGTGCCATCAGTGAGGAAGGGACAGCGAACACTGAAGCTTTCTTT.